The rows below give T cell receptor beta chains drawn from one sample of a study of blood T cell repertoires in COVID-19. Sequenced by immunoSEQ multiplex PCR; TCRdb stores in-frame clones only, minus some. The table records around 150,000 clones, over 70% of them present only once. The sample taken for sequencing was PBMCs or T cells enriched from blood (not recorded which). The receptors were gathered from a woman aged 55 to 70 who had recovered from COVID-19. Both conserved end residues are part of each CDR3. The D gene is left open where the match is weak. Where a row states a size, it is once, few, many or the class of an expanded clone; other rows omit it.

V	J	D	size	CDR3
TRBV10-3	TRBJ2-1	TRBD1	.	CAISDFEDRVRNEQFF
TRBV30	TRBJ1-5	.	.	CAWSDWGRDNQPQHF
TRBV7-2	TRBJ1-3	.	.	CASRLGLGNTIYF
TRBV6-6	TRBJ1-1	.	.	CASREITEAFF
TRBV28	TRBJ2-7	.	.	CASSLTAYEQYF
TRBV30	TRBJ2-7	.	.	CAWSVVGAEGEQYF
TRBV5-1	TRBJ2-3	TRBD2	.	CASSSSPRGGRGDTQYF
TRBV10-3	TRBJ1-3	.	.	CAISSTGITGNTIYF
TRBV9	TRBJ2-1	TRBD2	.	CASSARGGTSGSSPYNEQFF
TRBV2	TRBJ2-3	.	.	CASSGGNRGTDTQYF
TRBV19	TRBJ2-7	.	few	CASSLTGYEQYF
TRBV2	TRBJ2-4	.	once	CASTDGQPGNIQYF
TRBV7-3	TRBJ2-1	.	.	CASSLTASYNEQFF
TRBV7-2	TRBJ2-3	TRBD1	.	CASSYGTGWQTDTQYF
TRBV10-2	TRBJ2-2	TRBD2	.	CASSRTSGTGELFF
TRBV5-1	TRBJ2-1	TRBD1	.	CASSSTGTGSNEQFF
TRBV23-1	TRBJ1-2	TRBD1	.	CASSQAGQGMFSYGYTF
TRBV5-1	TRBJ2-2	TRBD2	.	CASSPGLADTGELFF
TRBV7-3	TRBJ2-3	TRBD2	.	CASSFGTSGDTQYF
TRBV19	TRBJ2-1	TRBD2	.	CASSISRLAGTPPYNEQFF
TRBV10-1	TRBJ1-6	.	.	CASSEDSNSPLHF
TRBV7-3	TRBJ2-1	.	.	CASSLGLNNEQFF
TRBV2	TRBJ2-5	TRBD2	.	CASSESSGRETQYF
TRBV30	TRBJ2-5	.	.	CAWSPSMLQETQYF
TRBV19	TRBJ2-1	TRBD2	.	CASSIAGGVYNEQFF